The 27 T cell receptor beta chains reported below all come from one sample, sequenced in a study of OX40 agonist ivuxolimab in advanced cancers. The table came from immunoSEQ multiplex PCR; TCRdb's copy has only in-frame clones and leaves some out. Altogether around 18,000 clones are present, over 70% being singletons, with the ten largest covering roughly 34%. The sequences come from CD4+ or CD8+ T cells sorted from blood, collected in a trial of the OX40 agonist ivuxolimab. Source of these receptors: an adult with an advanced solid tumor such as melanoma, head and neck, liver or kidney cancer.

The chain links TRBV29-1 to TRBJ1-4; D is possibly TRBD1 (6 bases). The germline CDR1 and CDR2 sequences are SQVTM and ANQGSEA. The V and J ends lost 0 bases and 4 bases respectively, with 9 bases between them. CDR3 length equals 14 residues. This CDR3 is CSVEDGQHNEKLFF. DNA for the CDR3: TGCAGCGTTGAAGACGGACAGCATAATGAAAAACTGTTTTTT.

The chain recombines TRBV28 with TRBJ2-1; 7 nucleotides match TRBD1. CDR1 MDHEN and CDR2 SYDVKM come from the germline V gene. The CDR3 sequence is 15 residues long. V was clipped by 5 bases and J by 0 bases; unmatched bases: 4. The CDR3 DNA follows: TGTGCCAGCAGTGGACAGGAGAGCTCCTACAATGAGCAGTTCTTC. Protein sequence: CASSGQESSYNEQFF.

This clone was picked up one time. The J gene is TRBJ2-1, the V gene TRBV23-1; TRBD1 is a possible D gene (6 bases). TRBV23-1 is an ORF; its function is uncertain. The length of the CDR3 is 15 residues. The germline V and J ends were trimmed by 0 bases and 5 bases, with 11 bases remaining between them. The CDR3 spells CASSQSVTGHNEQFF. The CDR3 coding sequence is TGCGCCAGCAGTCAATCAGTGACAGGACACAATGAGCAGTTCTTC.

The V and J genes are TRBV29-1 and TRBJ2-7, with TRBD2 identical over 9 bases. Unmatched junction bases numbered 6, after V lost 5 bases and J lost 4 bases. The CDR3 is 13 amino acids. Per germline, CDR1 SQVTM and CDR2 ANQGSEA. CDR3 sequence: CSVYSGRSYEQYF. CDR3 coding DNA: TGCAGCGTTTATAGCGGGAGAAGTTACGAGCAGTACTTC.

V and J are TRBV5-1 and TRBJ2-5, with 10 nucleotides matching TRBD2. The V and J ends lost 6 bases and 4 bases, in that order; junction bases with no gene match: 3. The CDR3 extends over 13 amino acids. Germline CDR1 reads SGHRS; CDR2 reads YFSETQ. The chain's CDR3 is CASTSGRGETQYF. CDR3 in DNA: TGCGCCAGCACTAGCGGGAGAGGAGAGACCCAGTACTTC. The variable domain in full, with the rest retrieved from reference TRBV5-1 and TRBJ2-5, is KAGVTQTPRYLIKTRGQQVTLSCSPISGHRSVSWYQQTPGQGLQFLFEYFSETQRNKGNFPGRFSGRQFSNSRSEMNVSTLELGDSALYLCASTSGRGETQYFGPGTRLLVL.

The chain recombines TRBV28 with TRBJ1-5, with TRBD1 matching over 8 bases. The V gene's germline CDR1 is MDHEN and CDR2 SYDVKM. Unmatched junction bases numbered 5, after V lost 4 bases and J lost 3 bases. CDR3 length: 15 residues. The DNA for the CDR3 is TGTGCCAGCAGTTCCCAGGACAGGGACAATCAGCCCCAGCATTTT. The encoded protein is CASSSQDRDNQPQHF. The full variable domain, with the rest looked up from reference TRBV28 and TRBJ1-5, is DVKVTQSSRYLVKRTGEKVFLECVQDMDHENMFWYRQDPGLGLRLIYFSYDVKMKEKGDIPEGYSVSREKKERFSLILESASTNQTSMYLCASSSQDRDNQPQHFGDGTRLSIL.

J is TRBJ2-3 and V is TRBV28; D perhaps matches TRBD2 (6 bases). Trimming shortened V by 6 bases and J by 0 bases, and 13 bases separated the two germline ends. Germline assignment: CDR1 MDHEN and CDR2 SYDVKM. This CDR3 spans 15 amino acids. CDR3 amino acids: CASSPGLLSTDTQYF. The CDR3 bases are TGTGCCAGCAGCCCGGGACTCCTGAGCACAGATACGCAGTATTTT.

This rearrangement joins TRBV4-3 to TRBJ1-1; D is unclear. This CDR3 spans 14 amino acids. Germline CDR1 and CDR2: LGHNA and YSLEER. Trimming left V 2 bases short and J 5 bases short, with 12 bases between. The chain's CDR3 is CASSQSGLGTEAFF. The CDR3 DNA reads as TGCGCCAGCAGCCAATCAGGTTTGGGGACTGAAGCTTTCTTT.

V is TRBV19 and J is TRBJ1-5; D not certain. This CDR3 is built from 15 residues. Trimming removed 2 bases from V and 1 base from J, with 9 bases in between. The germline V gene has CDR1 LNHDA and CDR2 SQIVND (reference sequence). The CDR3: CASSIRHGSNQPQHF. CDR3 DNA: TGTGCCAGTAGTATACGCCATGGGAGCAATCAGCCCCAGCATTTT.

CDR3 nucleotide sequence: TGCGCCAGCACTACGGGAGGAAAGGACGCCGAGCAGTACTTC. This gives the protein CASTTGGKDAEQYF. This rearrangement joins TRBV10-1 to TRBJ2-7; 7 nucleotides match TRBD2. With 7 bases clipped from V and 6 bases from J, the junction kept 12 bases outside the gene matches. The CDR3 spans 14 residues. Germline values: CDR1 WNHNN, CDR2 SYGVQD (reference sequence).

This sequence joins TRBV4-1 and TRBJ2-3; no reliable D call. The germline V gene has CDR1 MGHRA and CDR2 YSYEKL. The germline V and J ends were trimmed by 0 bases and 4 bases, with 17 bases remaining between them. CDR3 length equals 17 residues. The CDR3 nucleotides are TGCGCCAGCAGCCAAGACGCTCTTCTAGAAAGACCAGATACGCAGTATTTT. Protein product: CASSQDALLERPDTQYF.

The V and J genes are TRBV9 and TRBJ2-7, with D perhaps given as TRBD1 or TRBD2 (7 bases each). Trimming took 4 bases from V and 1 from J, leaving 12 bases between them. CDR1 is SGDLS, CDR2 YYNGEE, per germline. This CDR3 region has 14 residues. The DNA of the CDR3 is TGTGCCAGCAGCCAGGGGGGGGCTTCCTACGAGCAGTACTTC. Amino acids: CASSQGGASYEQYF.

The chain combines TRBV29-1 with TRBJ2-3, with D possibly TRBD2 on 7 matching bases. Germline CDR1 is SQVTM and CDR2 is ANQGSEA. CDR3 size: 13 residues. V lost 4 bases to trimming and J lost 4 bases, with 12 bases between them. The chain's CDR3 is CSVVGGVADTQYF. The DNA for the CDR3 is TGCAGCGTTGTAGGGGGGGTTGCAGATACGCAGTATTTT.

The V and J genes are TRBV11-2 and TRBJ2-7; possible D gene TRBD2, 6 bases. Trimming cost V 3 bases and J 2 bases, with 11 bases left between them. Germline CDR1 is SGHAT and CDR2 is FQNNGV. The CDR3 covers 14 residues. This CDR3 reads CASSFASETYEQYF. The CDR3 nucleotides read TGTGCCAGCAGCTTCGCTAGCGAAACCTACGAGCAGTACTTC.

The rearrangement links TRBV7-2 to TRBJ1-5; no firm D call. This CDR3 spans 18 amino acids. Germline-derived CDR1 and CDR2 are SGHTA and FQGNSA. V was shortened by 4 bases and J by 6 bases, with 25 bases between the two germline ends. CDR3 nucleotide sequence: TGTGCCAGCAGCTCGTCCCTTATCCATCCTGAAAAAATTCAGCCCCAGCATTTT. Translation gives CASSSSLIHPEKIQPQHF.

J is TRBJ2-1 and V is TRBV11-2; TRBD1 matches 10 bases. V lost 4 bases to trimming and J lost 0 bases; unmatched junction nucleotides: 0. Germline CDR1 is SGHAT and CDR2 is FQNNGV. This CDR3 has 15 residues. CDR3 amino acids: CASSWTGGSYNEQFF. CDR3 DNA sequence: TGTGCCAGCAGCTGGACAGGGGGCTCCTACAATGAGCAGTTCTTC.

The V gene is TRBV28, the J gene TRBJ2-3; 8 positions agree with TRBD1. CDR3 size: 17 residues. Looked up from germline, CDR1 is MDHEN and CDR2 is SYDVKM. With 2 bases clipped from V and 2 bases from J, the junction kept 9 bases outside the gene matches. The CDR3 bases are TGTGCCAGCAGTTTACTTGGGACAGGAGGCTACACAGATACGCAGTATTTT. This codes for CASSLLGTGGYTDTQYF.

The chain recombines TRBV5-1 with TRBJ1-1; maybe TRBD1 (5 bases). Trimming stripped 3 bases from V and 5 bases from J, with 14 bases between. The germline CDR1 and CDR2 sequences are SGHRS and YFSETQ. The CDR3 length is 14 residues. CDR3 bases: TGCGCCAGCAGCTGGAGAGGGGAGGAGACTGAAGCTTTCTTT. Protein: CASSWRGEETEAFF.

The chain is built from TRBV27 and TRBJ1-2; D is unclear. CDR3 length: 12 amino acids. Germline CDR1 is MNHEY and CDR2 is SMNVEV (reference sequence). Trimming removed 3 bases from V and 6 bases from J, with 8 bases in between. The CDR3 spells CASSFSGDGYTF. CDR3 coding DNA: TGTGCCAGCAGTTTCTCAGGAGATGGCTACACCTTC.

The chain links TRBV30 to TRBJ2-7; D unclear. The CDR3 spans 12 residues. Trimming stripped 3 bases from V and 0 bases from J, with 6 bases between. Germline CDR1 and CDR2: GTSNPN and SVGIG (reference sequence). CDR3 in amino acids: CAWRVNSYEQYF. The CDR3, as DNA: TGTGCCTGGAGAGTCAACTCCTACGAGCAGTACTTC.

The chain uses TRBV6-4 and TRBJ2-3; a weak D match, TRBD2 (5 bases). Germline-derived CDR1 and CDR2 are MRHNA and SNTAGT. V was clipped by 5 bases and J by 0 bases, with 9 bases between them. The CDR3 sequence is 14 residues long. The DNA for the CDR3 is TGTGCCAGCAGTATCGAGGGCAGCACAGATACGCAGTATTTT. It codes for CASSIEGSTDTQYF.

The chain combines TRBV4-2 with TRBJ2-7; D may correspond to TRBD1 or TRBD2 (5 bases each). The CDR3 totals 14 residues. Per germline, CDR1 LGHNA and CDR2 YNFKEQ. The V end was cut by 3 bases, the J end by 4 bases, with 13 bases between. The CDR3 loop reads CASSHGGANYEQYF. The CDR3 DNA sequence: TGTGCCAGCAGCCATGGGGGAGCGAATTACGAGCAGTACTTC.

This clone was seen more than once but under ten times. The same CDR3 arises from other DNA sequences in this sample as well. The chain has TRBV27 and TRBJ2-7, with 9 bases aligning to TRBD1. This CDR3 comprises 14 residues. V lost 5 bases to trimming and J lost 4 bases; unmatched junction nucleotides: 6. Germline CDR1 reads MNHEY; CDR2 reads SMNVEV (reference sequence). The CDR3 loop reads CASSPGQGGYEQYF. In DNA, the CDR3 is TGTGCCAGCAGTCCGGGACAGGGAGGTTACGAGCAGTACTTC.

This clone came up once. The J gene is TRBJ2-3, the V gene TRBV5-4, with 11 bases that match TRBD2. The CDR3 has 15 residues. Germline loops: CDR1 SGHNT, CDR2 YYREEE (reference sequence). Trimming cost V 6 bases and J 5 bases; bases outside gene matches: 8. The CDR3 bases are TGTGCCAGCACCCCGACTAGCGGGATGGTAGATACGCAGTATTTT. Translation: CASTPTSGMVDTQYF.

The CDR3 sequence: CASSADRLANEKLFF. The CDR3 DNA follows: TGTGCCAGCAGCGCGGACAGGTTGGCTAATGAAAAACTGTTTTTT. The V call is TRBV7-9, the J call TRBJ1-4; 7 bases map to TRBD1. This CDR3 spans 15 amino acids. Germline loops: CDR1 SEHNR, CDR2 FQNEAQ (reference sequence). Losses at the gene ends were 5 bases for V and 3 bases for J; bases not matched to a gene: 6.

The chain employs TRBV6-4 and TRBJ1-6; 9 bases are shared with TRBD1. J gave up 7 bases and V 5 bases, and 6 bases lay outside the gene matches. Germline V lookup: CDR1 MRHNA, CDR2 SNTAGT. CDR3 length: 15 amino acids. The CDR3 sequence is CASSRTGEGNSPLHF. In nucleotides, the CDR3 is TGTGCCAGCAGTCGGACAGGGGAAGGGAATTCACCCCTCCACTTT.

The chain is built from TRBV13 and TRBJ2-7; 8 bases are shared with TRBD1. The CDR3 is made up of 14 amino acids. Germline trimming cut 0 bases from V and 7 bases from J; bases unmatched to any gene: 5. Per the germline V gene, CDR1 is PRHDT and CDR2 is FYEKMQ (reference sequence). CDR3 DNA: TGTGCCAGCAGCTTAGGCCAGGGGGCCGTTGAGCAGTACTTC. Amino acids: CASSLGQGAVEQYF.